This TCR beta chain was recovered during a study of T cells after posttransplantation cyclophosphamide. Control samples came 1 year after myeloablative marrow transplants with methotrexate plus calcineurin inhibitor. Generated by immunoSEQ multiplex PCR, the TCRdb table keeps only in-frame clones and is missing some. The top ten clones hold approximately 51% of a sample with approximately 5,100 clones, 73% of them seen once. This clone turned up a few times. The germline V gene has CDR1 LGHNA and CDR2 YNFKEQ. The CDR3 loop spans 15 amino acids. Losses at the gene ends were 4 bases for V and 4 bases for J; bases not matched to a gene: 4.

This chain uses TRBV4-2 with TRBJ2-2; TRBD1 agrees at 9 bases. This TCR came from a female patient aged 50-59 years who received an allogeneic stem cell transplant from an unrelated donor, was CMV-positive, and had acute and chronic GVHD. Some T cells may be provided by the graft donor. The sequencing used PBMCs, collected around 290 days after allogeneic stem cell transplant with calcineurin inhibitor and methotrexate. CDR3 amino acids: CASSRGQGITGELFF. The CDR3 DNA is TGTGCCAGCAGCCGGGGACAGGGCATCACCGGGGAGCTGTTTTTT.